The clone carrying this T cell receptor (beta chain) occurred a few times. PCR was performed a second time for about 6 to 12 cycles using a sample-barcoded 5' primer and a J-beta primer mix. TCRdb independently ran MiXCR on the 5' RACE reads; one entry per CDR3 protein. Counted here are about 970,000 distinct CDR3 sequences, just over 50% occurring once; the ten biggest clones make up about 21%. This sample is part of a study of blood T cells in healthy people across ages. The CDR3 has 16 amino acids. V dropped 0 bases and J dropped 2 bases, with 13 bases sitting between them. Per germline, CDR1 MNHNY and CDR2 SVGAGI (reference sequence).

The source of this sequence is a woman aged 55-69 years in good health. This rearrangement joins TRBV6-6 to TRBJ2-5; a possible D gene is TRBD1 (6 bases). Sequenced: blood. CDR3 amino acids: CASSYSGSGAQETQYF. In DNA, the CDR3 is TGTGCCAGCAGTTACTCGGGTTCAGGGGCGCAAGAGACCCAGTACTTC.